The 15 T cell receptor beta chains in this list originate from one sample, sequenced in a study of blood T cells in healthy people across ages. Together with a sample-barcoded 5' primer, a J-beta primer mix was included in a second PCR lasting roughly 7 to 11 cycles. TCRdb reprocessed the 5' RACE reads with MiXCR, giving one entry per CDR3 protein. The table lists approximately 900,000 distinct CDR3 sequences, 29% of them singletons. The sample was also linked to a second study, of T cells of mothers and their children.

The source material was blood. These receptors were taken from a woman aged 35 to 49 in good health.

This chain links TRBV6-5 with TRBJ1-2; the D is unclear. From germline, CDR1 is MNHEY and CDR2 SVGAGI. This CDR3 has 14 amino acids. Trimming left V 6 bases short and J 5 bases short, with 16 bases between. In DNA form, the CDR3 reads TGTGCCAGCAGCCTAGAAAGGGCCCCGTATGGCTACACCTTC. This gives the protein CASSLERAPYGYTF.

This clonotype was counted between two and nine times. No DNA is shown, since the ends of the CDR3 on it are uncertain; the CDR3 is the one TCRdb lists. V is TRBV27 and J is TRBJ1-2. The CDR3 is made up of 11 amino acids, end residues included. Germline-derived CDR1 and CDR2 are MNHEY and SMNVEV (reference sequence). CDR3 sequence: CASSSAYGCTF.

Only a few counts were recorded for this clonotype. The CDR3 DNA follows: TGCAGCGCGAGGGAGTCTGGAAACACCATATATTTT. Its protein is CSARESGNTIYF. This chain connects TRBV29-1 to TRBJ1-3, with D unresolved. Germline V CDR1 and CDR2: SQVTM, ANQGSEA. Trimming cost V 7 bases and J 1 base, with 8 bases left between them. This CDR3 has 12 amino acids.

This sequence joins TRBV27 and TRBJ1-5; 7 bases align to TRBD1. The germline V gene encodes CDR1 MNHEY and CDR2 SMNVEV (reference sequence). The CDR3 is 14 residues long. Trimming removed 3 bases from V and 6 bases from J; junction bases left unmatched: 5. CDR3 in DNA: TGTGCCAGCAGTTTTCCAGGGGGAGTTCAGCCCCAGCATTTT. Translation gives CASSFPGGVQPQHF.

The rearrangement uses TRBV7-9 and TRBJ1-1; maybe TRBD1 (6 bases). From germline, CDR1 is SEHNR and CDR2 FQNEAQ (reference sequence). This CDR3 contains 14 residues. V dropped 6 bases and J dropped 5 bases, with 16 bases sitting between them. The CDR3 DNA reads as TGTGCCAGCAGTTCAACTACAGGGAAGACTGAAGCTTTCTTT. Its translation is CASSSTTGKTEAFF.

In this sample, this clonotype turned up many times. The chain has TRBV4-1 and TRBJ1-2; D might be TRBD1 (5 bases). CDR1 and CDR2 from the germline V gene are MGHRA and YSYEKL. CDR3 length: 16 residues. With 1 base removed from V and 0 bases from J, the gap between germline ends came to 12 bases. The CDR3 protein is CASSQGGLRANYGYTF. CDR3 sequence (DNA): TGCGCCAGCAGCCAAGGGGGGTTGAGAGCTAACTATGGCTACACCTTC.

The chain joins TRBV7-2 to TRBJ1-1; TRBD1 aligns across 9 bases. The V segment lost 1 base and the J segment 10 bases; nucleotides outside the gene matches: 19. Germline V gene sequence: CDR1 SGHTA, CDR2 FQGNSA. The CDR3 consists of 18 residues. CDR3 coding DNA: TGTGCCAGCAGCTTAGATAGGGAAGTCCCGGGACAGGGACCTAGAGCTTTCTTT. Amino acids: CASSLDREVPGQGPRAFF.

For this clonotype: The junction departs from germline at one end; a sequencing error may be responsible. The chain uses TRBV7-2 and TRBJ2-5; tentatively, D is TRBD2 (6 bases). Germline V gene lookup returns CDR1 SGHTA and CDR2 FQGNSA. The CDR3 covers 14 residues. The CDR3 coding sequence is TGTGCCAACAGCTTAGGGACTCCTATCGGGACCCAGTACTTC. Amino acids: CANSLGTPIGTQYF.

The gene calls are TRBV3-1 and TRBJ2-1; TRBD2 might be the D (6 bases). V lost 4 bases to trimming and J lost 6 bases, with 13 bases between them. Germline CDR1 reads LGHDT; CDR2 reads YNNKEL (reference sequence). This CDR3 region has 14 residues. CDR3 nucleotides: TGTGCCAGCAGCCCCTCCAGCGGGCGCAATGAGCAGTTCTTC. Translating gives CASSPSSGRNEQFF.

This clonotype was observed many times. The chain recombines TRBV12-3 or TRBV12-4 with TRBJ1-1, with D uncertain. This CDR3 spans 13 amino acids. V gave up 2 bases and J gave up 3 bases, with 7 bases separating them. The CDR3 DNA reads as TGTGCCAGCAGTTTATTCGGGGACACTGAAGCTTTCTTT. Translated, it gives CASSLFGDTEAFF.

CDR3 sequence reads: CASSVLALSTDTQYF. The CDR3 DNA sequence: TGTGCCAGCAGCGTTCTAGCGCTAAGCACAGATACGCAGTATTTT. The chain joins TRBV9 to TRBJ2-3; a possible D gene is TRBD2 (6 bases). Germline CDR1 is SGDLS and CDR2 is YYNGEE. V lost 2 bases and J lost 0, with 10 bases in between. CDR3 length: 15 amino acids.

CDR3 region: CASSLVSGAGYGYTF. The CDR3 DNA reads as TGTGCCAGCAGCTTAGTTTCCGGGGCTGGCTATGGCTACACCTTC. The gene calls are TRBV7-8 and TRBJ1-2, with a weak D call TRBD1 (5 bases). V was pared by 1 base and J by 4 bases, with 13 bases between. The CDR3 is 15 residues long. Germline CDR1 and CDR2: SGHVS and FQNEAQ.

This clonotype was seen a handful of times. This chain connects TRBV7-9 to TRBJ2-7; tentative D call: TRBD1 (5 bases). Germline V gene lookup returns CDR1 SEHNR and CDR2 FQNEAQ (reference sequence). The CDR3 runs 16 residues. V shed 1 base and J shed 6 bases, with 19 bases lying between them. CDR3 loop: CASSLGAGLSLGEQYF. DNA of the CDR3: TGTGCCAGCAGCTTAGGGGCAGGGCTTTCCCTTGGCGAGCAGTACTTC.

The CDR3 protein is CASSALTGAGYNEQFF. CDR3 nucleotides: TGCGCCAGCAGCGCTTTGACAGGGGCAGGGTACAATGAGCAGTTCTTC. J is TRBJ2-1 and V is TRBV5-1, with 8 bases that match TRBD1. The V segment lost 4 bases and the J segment 4 bases; nucleotides outside the gene matches: 10. Germline V gene data show CDR1 as SGHRS and CDR2 as YFSETQ. The CDR3 totals 16 residues.

This clonotype was counted ten times or more. The rearrangement links TRBV20-1 to TRBJ2-1; 12 positions match TRBD2. The CDR3 totals 15 residues. V dropped 5 bases and J dropped 3; count of bases not matched to a gene: 5. In germline, CDR1 is DFQATT, CDR2 SNEGSKA (reference sequence). CDR3 sequence (DNA): TGCAGTGCTTTGACTAGCGGGGGATTCTACAATGAGCAGTTCTTC. It specifies CSALTSGGFYNEQFF.